This TCR beta chain is drawn from a study of blood T cells in healthy people across ages. Study in general: Per every two T cells, about one barcoded beta molecule was captured by template switching.

Isolation recovered at least 7 million PBMCs from every sample. Total RNA extraction produced at least 5 micrograms (per sample) for the study. A second about 7 to 12 cycle PCR used barcoded and J-beta primers. Sequencing of every sample gave 2.5 million or more CDR3-containing paired-end reads. Using its own MiXCR run on the 5' RACE reads, TCRdb lists one record per CDR3 protein. The sample consists of about 670,000 distinct CDR3 sequences, around 50% of them appearing once. V lost 5 bases, J lost 2 bases, and 25 bases lay in between. CDR1 and CDR2 (germline): MDHEN, SYDVKM. This CDR3 has 19 residues.

This receptor was obtained from an elderly woman in good health. The chain links TRBV28 to TRBJ2-1, with D tentatively TRBD2 (6 bases). Specimen: blood. The CDR3 bases are TGTGCCAGCAGTCCCCTTTATGTCGCCGGCGGGACTCCCTACAATGAGCAGTTCTTC. Translated, it gives CASSPLYVAGGTPYNEQFF. The full variable domain, with the rest looked up from reference TRBV28 and TRBJ2-1, is DVKVTQSSRYLVKRTGEKVFLECVQDMDHENMFWYRQDPGLGLRLIYFSYDVKMKEKGDIPEGYSVSREKKERFSLILESASTNQTSMYLCASSPLYVAGGTPYNEQFFGPGTRLTVL.